The 11 T cell receptor beta chains below come from one sample, sequenced in a study of shared clonotypes between healthy human individuals. The table came from immunoSEQ multiplex PCR; TCRdb's copy has only in-frame clones and leaves some out. This sample yields over 2 million clones, of which around 92% are seen a single time; approximately 0.39% belongs to the top ten. Source material: naive CD4+ T cells from PBMCs. As for subset: CD45RA+ positively selected. These receptors came from a man aged 18-30 years in good health. Some clones in this sample may be carry-over from other donors' samples.

This clone was observed a single time. The gene calls are TRBV7-8 and TRBJ2-2, with 7 bases aligning to TRBD2. CDR1 is SGHVS, CDR2 FQNEAQ, per germline. Trimming removed 1 base from V and 3 bases from J; junction bases left unmatched: 8. CDR3 length: 17 residues. CDR3 sequence reads: CASSLEIASGYTGELFF. CDR3 coding DNA: TGTGCCAGCAGCTTAGAAATCGCTAGCGGATACACCGGGGAGCTGTTTTTT.

CDR3 amino acids: CASRARDYTEQYF. In DNA, the CDR3 is TGTGCCAGCAGGGCTCGGGACTACACCGAGCAGTACTTC. V and J are TRBV6-6 and TRBJ2-7, with 7 bases that match TRBD2. J was trimmed by 6 bases and V by 6 bases; bases with no gene match: 8. CDR1 MNHNY and CDR2 SVGAGI come from the germline V gene (reference sequence). CDR3 length equals 13 residues.

V usage is TRBV2 and J usage is TRBJ2-5; 12 bases agree with TRBD1. CDR3 length: 13 amino acids. The germline gives CDR1 SNHLY, CDR2 FYNNEI. With V trimmed by 9 bases and J by 5 bases, 4 bases remained unmatched. CDR3 in amino acids: CARGQGAQETQYF. The CDR3 DNA reads as TGTGCCAGGGGACAGGGGGCGCAGGAGACCCAGTACTTC.

The V and J genes are TRBV7-3 and TRBJ2-2; 10 bases map to TRBD2. The germline CDR1 and CDR2 sequences are SGHTA and FQGTGA. V shed 4 bases and J 8 bases; nucleotides not matched to a gene: 13. The length of the CDR3 is 17 residues. CDR3 sequence (DNA): TGTGCCAGCAGCTCCAGTGGAGCTAGCGGGAGTGGTGGGGAGCTGTTTTTT. Protein sequence: CASSSSGASGSGGELFF.

In regard to this clone: Other DNA sequences of this sample code for an identical CDR3. This CDR3 reads CASSIRQGSNQPQHF. DNA for the CDR3: TGTGCCAGTAGTATAAGACAGGGGAGCAATCAGCCCCAGCATTTT. The rearrangement joins TRBV19 to TRBJ1-5, with TRBD1 identical over 8 bases. The CDR3 has 15 amino acids. Germline CDR1 LNHDA, CDR2 SQIVND (reference sequence). V shed 2 bases, J shed 1 base, and the junction held 1 base outside the gene matches.

V and J are TRBV28 and TRBJ1-2; a weak D match, TRBD1 (5 bases). Trimming shortened V by 4 bases and J by 2 bases, and 11 bases separated the two germline ends. Germline-derived CDR1 and CDR2 are MDHEN and SYDVKM. The CDR3 runs 14 residues. The DNA for the CDR3 is TGTGCCAGCAGTTACTCGGGGGGGAACTATGGCTACACCTTC. It translates to CASSYSGGNYGYTF.

This clone has just one count. This sequence joins TRBV5-1 and TRBJ1-5, with 7 nucleotides matching TRBD1. The V segment lost 0 bases and the J segment 2 bases; nucleotides outside the gene matches: 2. The germline V gene has CDR1 SGHRS and CDR2 YFSETQ. The CDR3 spans 15 residues. The CDR3 bases are TGCGCCAGCAGCTTGGAAGGGACAGGCAATCAGCCCCAGCATTTT. This encodes CASSLEGTGNQPQHF.

This sequence joins TRBV7-2 and TRBJ2-5; D gene ambiguous. Between the trimmed V and J ends, which lost 4 bases and 2 bases, there was a span of 14 bases. The CDR3 sequence is 15 residues long. The V gene's germline CDR1 is SGHTA and CDR2 FQGNSA. DNA of the CDR3: TGTGCCAGCAGCTCTCCTAGGACCGGACAAGAGACCCAGTACTTC. It encodes CASSSPRTGQETQYF.

The gene calls are TRBV5-1 and TRBJ2-2; D gene unclear. The ends were cut back, 4 bases at V and 0 bases at J, with 13 bases in the middle. Germline CDR1 reads SGHRS; CDR2 reads YFSETQ. The CDR3 consists of 16 residues. In nucleotides, the CDR3 is TGCGCCAGCAGCAGGAGTCAGAGATCGAACACCGGGGAGCTGTTTTTT. Encoded protein: CASSRSQRSNTGELFF.

The chain combines TRBV6-1 with TRBJ1-3; D may be TRBD1 (5 bases). CDR3 size: 12 residues. Per germline, CDR1 MNHNS and CDR2 SASEGT. Trimming removed 11 bases from V and 0 bases from J, with 8 bases in between. CDR3 in DNA: TGTGCCTACAGGAGCTCTGGAAACACCATATATTTT. This translates into CAYRSSGNTIYF.

The V call is TRBV6-1, the J call TRBJ1-2; D gene ambiguous. V was trimmed by 7 bases and J by 1 base, leaving 7 bases between them. CDR1 and CDR2 (germline): MNHNS, SASEGT. The CDR3 is made up of 12 amino acids. CDR3 protein: CASIPLNYGYTF. CDR3 bases: TGTGCCAGCATCCCTCTTAACTATGGCTACACCTTC.